What follows are 9 T cell receptor beta chains derived from one specimen sequenced in a study of OX40 agonist ivuxolimab in advanced cancers. Measured with immunoSEQ multiplex PCR; TCRdb has only the in-frame clones, and not every one. In the table there are roughly 57,000 clones, 79% of which are singletons. Sequencing was performed on CD4+ or CD8+ T cells sorted from blood, taken in a trial of the OX40 agonist ivuxolimab. These receptors came from an adult with an advanced solid tumor such as melanoma, head and neck, liver or kidney cancer.

This rearrangement joins TRBV7-6 to TRBJ1-2; TRBD1 matches at 9 bases. CDR1 is SGHVS and CDR2 is FNYEAQ in the germline V gene. Trimming at V came to 4 bases and at J to 9 bases, leaving 15 bases not matched to a gene. The CDR3 spans 16 residues. CDR3 sequence reads: CASSSEASGTGFSYTF. The CDR3, as DNA: TGTGCCAGCAGCTCGGAAGCGTCCGGGACAGGGTTCAGCTACACCTTC. Variable domain in full (rest from reference TRBV7-6 and TRBJ1-2): GAGVSQSPRYKVTKRGQDVALRCDPISGHVSLYWYRQALGQGPEFLTYFNYEAQQDKSGLPNDRFSAERPEGSISTLTIQRTEQRDSAMYRCASSSEASGTGFSYTFGSGTRLTVV.

The chain is built from TRBV7-9 and TRBJ2-5; 7 bases line up with TRBD1. CDR1 is SEHNR and CDR2 is FQNEAQ in the germline V gene (reference sequence). CDR3 length: 14 amino acids. J gave up 3 bases and V 5 bases, and 6 bases lay outside the gene matches. The CDR3: CASSVWDRKETQYF. DNA of the CDR3: TGTGCCAGCAGCGTCTGGGACAGAAAAGAGACCCAGTACTTC.

This clone showed up just a few times. The chain links TRBV6-5 to TRBJ2-3; D is perhaps TRBD2 (5 bases). CDR1 and CDR2 (germline): MNHEY, SVGAGI. V was pared by 0 bases and J by 4 bases, with 11 bases between. This CDR3 is 15 amino acids long. The CDR3 here is CASSYSRGLADTQYF. The CDR3 nucleotides are TGTGCCAGCAGTTACTCGAGAGGGCTCGCAGATACGCAGTATTTT.

The gene calls are TRBV13 and TRBJ2-3, with D uncertain. CDR1 is PRHDT, CDR2 FYEKMQ, per germline (reference sequence). CDR3 length: 14 residues. The germline V and J ends were trimmed by 2 bases and 0 bases, with 6 bases remaining between them. In DNA, the CDR3 is TGTGCCAGCAGCTTAACTGTAAGCACAGATACGCAGTATTTT. This gives the protein CASSLTVSTDTQYF.

The CDR3 protein is CASSVIAGGPDEQFF. CDR3 nucleotide sequence: TGTGCCAGCAGCGTCATAGCGGGAGGGCCGGATGAGCAGTTCTTC. The chain recombines TRBV9 with TRBJ2-1, with 11 bases aligning to TRBD2. The CDR3 is made up of 15 amino acids. Trimming took 2 bases from V and 8 from J; bases not matched to a gene: 6. CDR1 SGDLS and CDR2 YYNGEE come from the germline V gene.

This chain uses TRBV20-1 with TRBJ2-5; D remains ambiguous. From germline, CDR1 is DFQATT and CDR2 SNEGSKA (reference sequence). Trimming removed 3 bases at V and 7 bases at J, with 6 bases between. The CDR3 spans 10 residues. The CDR3: CSASSGTQYF. CDR3 bases: TGCAGTGCTAGTTCCGGGACCCAGTACTTC.

In nucleotides, the CDR3 is TGCGCCAGCAGCCTAGGGAGATCCCCTCCTATTAACACAGATACGCAGTATTTT. Amino acids: CASSLGRSPPINTDTQYF. The genes are TRBV5-1 and TRBJ2-3; D possibly corresponds to TRBD2 (5 bases). The CDR3 sequence is 18 residues long. V was pared by 4 bases and J by 2 bases, with 23 bases between. Germline CDR1 reads SGHRS; CDR2 reads YFSETQ.

The chain couples TRBV19 to TRBJ1-3; D is uncertain. Looked up from germline, CDR1 is LNHDA and CDR2 is SQIVND (reference sequence). This CDR3 is built from 14 residues. Trimming pared 5 bases from V and 0 bases from J, leaving 8 bases between. For the CDR3, the DNA is TGTGCCAGTAGTGAGCACATCTCTGGAAACACCATATATTTT. This gives the protein CASSEHISGNTIYF.

This clone turned up a few times. The V call is TRBV6-5, the J call TRBJ1-1; D not resolved. CDR1 and CDR2 from the germline V gene are MNHEY and SVGAGI. Trimming left V 0 bases short and J 8 bases short, with 4 bases between. The CDR3 runs to 11 residues. CDR3 nucleotides: TGTGCCAGCAGTTACTCAGGGGAAGCTTTCTTT. Protein: CASSYSGEAFF.